This T cell receptor beta chain was identified in a study of patients and donors after allogeneic stem cell transplantation. Via MiXCR, TCRdb re-called the RT-PCR reads, giving one row per CDR3 protein. The table lists approximately 200,000 distinct CDR3 sequences, 41% of them singletons. V shed 3 bases and J 5 bases; nucleotides not matched to a gene: 2. CDR3 size: 14 residues. Germline V gene sequence: CDR1 SGDLS, CDR2 YYNGEE. This chain uses TRBV9 with TRBJ2-1; 10 bases are a match to TRBD2. This receptor was taken from a human donor who was either an allogeneic HSCT recipient or a stem cell or donor lymphocyte infusion donor (not recorded which). It is not recorded whose cells these are; they may come from a transplant donor. Sequencing used blood, either unsorted or a sorted T cell fraction (not recorded which). This chain's CDR3 is CASSGTSGDNEQFF. The CDR3 coding sequence is TGTGCCAGCAGCGGGACTAGCGGAGACAATGAGCAGTTCTTC.